These T cell receptor beta chains were read from a single sample in a study of blood T cell repertoires in COVID-19. Sequencing was performed with immunoSEQ multiplex PCR; in TCRdb, only in-frame clones are kept and a portion is missing. The profile covers around 150,000 clones, with 86% appearing a single time and 2.5% to 4% taken by the ten largest. The sequenced sample consisted of peripheral blood. The receptors come from a man between 65 and 85 years old with acute or convalescent COVID-19. The CDR3 runs from the conserved cysteine through the conserved F or W. Each record gives: V gene, CDR3 length, J gene, D gene, CDR3 DNA, CDR3 protein. The D gene is left open where the match is weak.

>TRBV7-2|16|TRBJ1-6|-
TGTGCCAGCAGCTCCGGGGGGGTATTTAGTAATTCACCCCTCCACTTT
CASSSGGVFSNSPLHF
>TRBV6-4|13|TRBJ2-5|-
TGTGCCAGCAGTCTATTTCACCAAGAGACCCAGTACTTC
CASSLFHQETQYF
>TRBV19|14|TRBJ1-5|TRBD1
TGTGCCAGTGGTTGGGGACAGATCAATCAGCCCCAGCATTTT
CASGWGQINQPQHF
>TRBV6-5|13|TRBJ2-7|-
TGTGCCAGCAGCAGGACAGCCACCTACGAGCAGTACTTC
CASSRTATYEQYF
>TRBV4-1|16|TRBJ1-5|TRBD1
TGCGCCAGCAGCCAGGTCCCGGGACAGGGCAATCAGCCCCAGCATTTT
CASSQVPGQGNQPQHF
>TRBV3-1/TRBV3-2|19|TRBJ2-6|TRBD1
TGTGCCAGCAGCCAAGACGCCCAGGGGGCCGCTTCTGGGGCCAACGTCCTGACTTTC
CASSQDAQGAASGANVLTF
>TRBV11-2|14|TRBJ2-7|-
TGTGCCAGCAGCTCGAGAGGGGGATCCTACGAGCAGTACTTC
CASSSRGGSYEQYF
>TRBV6-5|11|TRBJ2-5|-
TGTGCCAGCAGTTACGGCGAGACCCAGTACTTC
CASSYGETQYF
>TRBV9|16|TRBJ1-4|-
TGTGCCAGCAGCGTAGAAAGGGGCAGGAGGGACGAAAAACTGTTTTTT
CASSVERGRRDEKLFF
>TRBV6-5|15|TRBJ2-2|TRBD1
TGTGCCAGCAGGTACCAGGGGGCAGGCACCGGGGAGCTGTTTTTT
CASRYQGAGTGELFF
>TRBV29-1|11|TRBJ1-2|-
TGCAGCGCCTGGGGACAATTTGGCTACACCTTC
CSAWGQFGYTF
>TRBV20-1|10|TRBJ2-7|-
TGCAGTGGTGCGCTCGACGAGCAGTACTTC
CSGALDEQYF
>TRBV19|12|TRBJ1-2|-
TGTGCCAGTACCACAGGGTCCTATGGCTACACCTTC
CASTTGSYGYTF
>TRBV6-5|14|TRBJ2-2|-
TGTGCCAGCAGCCCCCCCCCTAGCGCCGGGGAGCTGTTTTTT
CASSPPPSAGELFF
>TRBV27|15|TRBJ2-2|-
TGTGCCAGCAGCCGACCGGGAGTCGACACCGGGGAGCTGTTTTTT
CASSRPGVDTGELFF
>TRBV4-3|17|TRBJ1-6|-
TGCGCCAGCAGCCAAGAGGGGGGGAGCTCCTATAATTCACCCCTCCACTTT
CASSQEGGSSYNSPLHF
>TRBV10-1|15|TRBJ2-7|-
TGCGCCAGCAGTGACCCGACATTTACCGCCTACGAGCAGTACTTC
CASSDPTFTAYEQYF
>TRBV7-7|12|TRBJ2-2|-
TGTGCTTTGGGACAGAACACCGGGGAGCTGTTTTTT
CALGQNTGELFF
>TRBV11-1|15|TRBJ2-4|TRBD2
TGTGCCAGCACTAGCGGGGATCGCGCCAAAAACATTCAGTACTTC
CASTSGDRAKNIQYF
>TRBV6-5|14|TRBJ2-7|TRBD1
TGTGCCAGCAGTCGCGCACAGGGGTGGGACGAGCAGTACTTC
CASSRAQGWDEQYF
>TRBV6-5|14|TRBJ1-5|-
TGTGCCAGCAGCGACACCTCGGCCAATCAGCCCCAGCATTTT
CASSDTSANQPQHF
>TRBV6-5|15|TRBJ2-1|TRBD2
TGTGCCAGCAGTTACTCGGGACTAGCAAGTAATGAGCAGTTCTTC
CASSYSGLASNEQFF
>TRBV4-1|16|TRBJ2-7|TRBD1
TGCGCCAGCAGCCAACTTGGGACAGGTCTACCCTACGAGCAGTACTTC
CASSQLGTGLPYEQYF
>TRBV6-2/TRBV6-3|13|TRBJ2-1|-
TGTGCCAGCAGTCAGGGACTTTACAATGAGCAGTTCTTC
CASSQGLYNEQFF